Sequencing of this TCR beta chain was carried out in a study of T cells after somatic rescue of genetic block. The CDR3 is 11 residues long. Germline lookup yields CDR1 SQVTM and CDR2 ANQGSEA. Trimming stripped 6 bases from V and 6 bases from J, with 9 bases between. The data were produced by immunoSEQ multiplex PCR, yet TCRdb's version contains in-frame clones alone and is incomplete. This sample has 13,000 to 15,000 clones, with less than 85% found just once. The sample comprised peripheral blood mononuclear cells (PBMCs). This rearrangement joins TRBV29-1 to TRBJ2-1, with D unresolved. This receptor was obtained from a man aged 18 to 30. CDR3 in DNA: TGCAGCGTCGCGTGGCTCAATGAGCAGTTCTTC. This translates into CSVAWLNEQFF.